The 26 T cell receptor beta chains given below trace back to one sample, sequenced in a study of T cells in Graves' hyperthyroidism and ophthalmopathy. RNA transcripts yielded amplified TCR beta CDR3 regions. A set of HTBI primers served as the primers for a first-round RT-PCR of the TCR CDR3. TCRdb re-derived calls from the multiplex PCR reads in MiXCR, one entry per CDR3 protein. The data show 400,000 to 550,000 distinct CDR3 sequences, roughly 25% seen once. The specimen was blood. The receptor set was obtained from a woman under 40 with Graves' ophthalmopathy.

This clonotype was seen repeatedly, ten times or more. The CDR3 loop is CASSFGGRETQYF. The CDR3 nucleotides read TGTGCCAGCAGTTTTGGTGGAAGAGAGACCCAGTACTTC. The chain recombines TRBV12-3 or TRBV12-4 with TRBJ2-5; D gene ambiguous. Trimming left V 3 bases short and J 4 bases short, with 9 bases between. The CDR3 length is 13 residues.

This clonotype was counted at least ten times. The genes are TRBV9 and TRBJ1-2; TRBD1 agrees at 8 bases. V shed 3 bases, J shed 8 bases, and the junction held 15 bases outside the gene matches. Germline CDR1 and CDR2: SGDLS and YYNGEE. The CDR3 is 16 amino acids. CDR3 coding DNA: TGTGCCAGCAGCGAGAAGCCCCTCAGGGGGCTTGAGGGCTACACCTTC. Residues: CASSEKPLRGLEGYTF.

J is TRBJ1-1 and V is TRBV7-2, with TRBD1 identical over 7 bases. V lost 5 bases to trimming and J lost 4 bases; unmatched junction nucleotides: 25. Germline V CDR1 and CDR2: SGHTA, FQGNSA. This CDR3 is built from 20 residues. The DNA of the CDR3 is TGTGCCAGCAGCGACGGCCGGGGCAGGGGTCCAACCAGGGGGAGCACTGAAGCTTTCTTT. Translation: CASSDGRGRGPTRGSTEAFF.

This clonotype appeared many times. DNA for the CDR3: TGTGCCAGCAGACTCCTCCGGACACTGAACACTGAAGCTTTCTTT. It specifies CASRLLRTLNTEAFF. The chain is built from TRBV6-1 and TRBJ1-1, with D perhaps TRBD1 (5 bases). From germline, CDR1 is MNHNS and CDR2 SASEGT. The CDR3 covers 15 residues. V was cut by 6 bases and J by 0 bases, with 14 bases left in between.

The table lists this clonotype with a few counts. V and J are TRBV12-3 or TRBV12-4 and TRBJ1-2; 8 positions match TRBD1. V shed 3 bases and J 8 bases; nucleotides not matched to a gene: 8. This CDR3 region has 14 residues. The CDR3 region has the DNA TGTGCCAGCAGTTTTCAGACAGGGGTCGGGGGCTACACCTTC. As protein: CASSFQTGVGGYTF.

This clonotype was seen only a few times. This chain uses TRBV9 with TRBJ2-5; 13 bases agree with TRBD2. This CDR3 has 19 residues. V shed 0 bases and J 2 bases; nucleotides not matched to a gene: 10. The germline V gene encodes CDR1 SGDLS and CDR2 YYNGEE. As DNA, the CDR3 is TGTGCCAGCAGCGTAGCTACTACGACTAGCGGGGGGTATCAAGAGACCCAGTACTTC. Translating it yields CASSVATTTSGGYQETQYF.

This clonotype was seen many times. CDR3 DNA: TGCAGTGTCACGGGACAGCTGAACACCGGGGAGCTGTTTTTT. Translation gives CSVTGQLNTGELFF. The chain links TRBV20-1 to TRBJ2-2; 7 bases line up with TRBD1. The trim removed 7 bases at V and 1 base at J, leaving 6 bases unmatched. Germline CDR1 is DFQATT and CDR2 is SNEGSKA (reference sequence). The length of the CDR3 is 14 residues.

In its sample, this clonotype was seen a few times. The chain links TRBV10-3 to TRBJ1-1, with TRBD1 matching over 9 bases. Germline V CDR1 and CDR2: ENHRY, SYGVKD. The CDR3 extends over 14 amino acids. V trimming: 7 bases; J trimming: 4 bases; junction bases outside the gene matches: 7. The CDR3 DNA follows: TGTGCCATCATGGGGACAGGGACGGGCACTGAAGCTTTCTTT. Amino acid sequence: CAIMGTGTGTEAFF.

The V gene is TRBV6-2 or TRBV6-3, the J gene TRBJ2-5; D not certain. The CDR3 extends over 18 amino acids. V shed 1 base and J shed 1 base, with 19 bases lying between them. From germline, CDR1 is MNHEY and CDR2 SVGEGT. Here the CDR3 DNA reads TGTGCCAGCAGTTACTTTAGAGGAGCAGGAAGCGTCCAAGAGACCCAGTACTTC. Translating it yields CASSYFRGAGSVQETQYF.

The gene calls are TRBV2 and TRBJ2-5; TRBD2 aligns across 9 bases. CDR3 length: 16 amino acids. Germline trimming cut 6 bases from V and 4 bases from J; bases unmatched to any gene: 12. In germline, CDR1 is SNHLY, CDR2 FYNNEI. The CDR3 region has the DNA TGTGCCAGCAGATCCTCACTGGCTAGCGGGACAGAGACCCAGTACTTC. Its protein is CASRSSLASGTETQYF.

This clonotype came up many times. J is TRBJ1-1 and V is TRBV12-3 or TRBV12-4; D ambiguous. The CDR3 covers 16 residues. Trimming shortened V by 5 bases and J by 0 bases, and 16 bases separated the two germline ends. CDR3 protein: CASSNSLRALNTEAFF. The CDR3 DNA follows: TGTGCCAGCAGTAACAGCCTCCGGGCCTTGAACACTGAAGCTTTCTTT.

This clonotype turned up a few times. J is TRBJ1-5 and V is TRBV19, with 9 bases fitting TRBD1. The CDR3 spans 17 residues. The V gene end was trimmed by 3 bases and the J gene end by 2 bases; junction bases not matched to a gene: 8. CDR1 and CDR2 (germline): LNHDA, SQIVND (reference sequence). The CDR3 DNA reads as TGTGCCAGTAGTATCGGGACAGGGAGGATCCGCAATCAGCCCCAGCATTTT. Protein sequence: CASSIGTGRIRNQPQHF.

On this clonotype itself: The junction departs from the called germline gene at one end, perhaps through a read error. This chain links TRBV7-3 with TRBJ2-5; D might be TRBD1 (6 bases). The V gene's germline CDR1 is SGHTA and CDR2 FQGTGA. The CDR3 extends over 13 amino acids. CDR3 sequence: CASSLTGWETQYF. CDR3 DNA sequence: TGTGCCAGCAGCCTAACAGGGTGGGAGACCCAGTACTTC.

This clonotype was seen at least ten times. The chain couples TRBV6-5 to TRBJ1-3; D possibly corresponds to TRBD1 (5 bases). From germline, CDR1 is MNHEY and CDR2 SVGAGI. The CDR3 loop spans 13 amino acids. V lost 3 bases, J lost 4 bases, and 7 bases lay in between. In DNA, the CDR3 is TGTGCCAGCAGTTATGGGGACGGAAACACCATATATTTT. As protein: CASSYGDGNTIYF.

The V gene is TRBV7-9, the J gene TRBJ1-1, with TRBD1 matching over 10 bases. Trimming removed 3 bases from V and 7 bases from J; junction bases left unmatched: 5. The germline V gene encodes CDR1 SEHNR and CDR2 FQNEAQ (reference sequence). There are 14 residues in the CDR3. This chain's CDR3 is CASSLSGTGDEAFF. DNA of the CDR3: TGTGCCAGCAGCTTGTCCGGGACAGGGGATGAAGCTTTCTTT. Drawing the rest from reference TRBV7-9 and TRBJ1-1, the complete variable domain is DTGVSQNPRHKITKRGQNVTFRCDPISEHNRLYWYRQTLGQGPEFLTYFQNEAQLEKSRLLSDRFSAERPKGSFSTLEIQRTEQGDSAMYLCASSLSGTGDEAFFGQGTRLTVV.

Turning to this clonotype: At one end, the junction sequence differs from germline, possibly due to a read error. The chain employs TRBV7-9 and TRBJ2-7, with D perhaps matching TRBD2 (5 bases). Per the germline V gene, CDR1 is SEHNR and CDR2 is FQNEAQ (reference sequence). CDR3 length: 13 residues. DNA for the CDR3: TGTGCCGGCAGCTTCCCCAGTCCGGGGGAGCAGTACTTC. It is translated as CAGSFPSPGEQYF.

The chain recombines TRBV2 with TRBJ1-5; D is undetermined. The V end lost 4 bases, the J end lost 1 base, and 8 bases lay between the germline ends. The germline CDR1 and CDR2 sequences are SNHLY and FYNNEI. The CDR3 is 14 amino acids. CDR3 DNA: TGTGCCAGCAGTGGAAGGGTCAGCAATCAGCCCCAGCATTTT. Amino acid sequence: CASSGRVSNQPQHF.

Many counts were recorded for this clonotype. V and J are TRBV6-1 and TRBJ2-7, with 11 bases fitting TRBD2. J gave up 0 bases and V 8 bases, and 9 bases lay outside the gene matches. The length of the CDR3 is 16 residues. Germline lookup yields CDR1 MNHNS and CDR2 SASEGT. The CDR3 DNA is TGTGCCAGCTTGCTTTTAGCGGGGGGGAACTCCTACGAGCAGTACTTC. Protein: CASLLLAGGNSYEQYF.

This rearrangement joins TRBV5-1 to TRBJ1-1, with no clear D. Trimming cost V 3 bases and J 1 base, with 10 bases left between them. CDR3 length equals 14 residues. CDR1 is SGHRS, CDR2 YFSETQ, per germline. The CDR3 region is CASSSLTKNTEAFF. CDR3 coding DNA: TGCGCCAGCAGCTCCCTGACAAAGAACACTGAAGCTTTCTTT.

The table lists this clonotype with many counts. The chain is built from TRBV12-3 or TRBV12-4 and TRBJ1-2; D may be TRBD1 (6 bases). The CDR3 has 12 amino acids. V lost 3 bases to trimming and J lost 8 bases, with 10 bases between them. CDR3 residues: CASSFKGGGYTF. The CDR3 DNA reads TGTGCCAGCAGTTTTAAGGGGGGCGGCTACACCTTC.

A word on this clonotype: A read error may account for a junction end that differs from germline. The gene calls are TRBV19 and TRBJ1-2, with D possibly being TRBD1 (5 bases). CDR3 length: 13 amino acids. CDR1 LNHDA and CDR2 SQIVND come from the germline V gene (reference sequence). CDR3 in DNA: TGTTCCAGTAGTATGAAAGACAGTTATGGCTACACCTTC. Translating gives CSSSMKDSYGYTF.

J is TRBJ2-7 and V is TRBV24-1; D gene uncertain. V was trimmed by 8 bases and J by 5 bases, leaving 3 bases between them. Germline lookup yields CDR1 KGHDR and CDR2 SFDVKD. This CDR3 has 9 residues. In DNA, the CDR3 is TGTGCCACCATAGACGAGCAGTACTTC. Its protein is CATIDEQYF.

The chain has TRBV4-1 and TRBJ1-6, with 7 bases that match TRBD1. This CDR3 comprises 14 residues. V shed 4 bases, J shed 7 bases, and the junction held 4 bases outside the gene matches. Germline CDR1 MGHRA, CDR2 YSYEKL. For the CDR3, the DNA is TGCGCCAGCAGCCGTGGACAGGCCAATTCACCCCTCCACTTT. This gives the protein CASSRGQANSPLHF.

This clonotype was observed a handful of times. V and J are TRBV5-1 and TRBJ1-2; TRBD1 might be the D (6 bases). Trimming stripped 3 bases from V and 8 bases from J, with 17 bases between. Germline loops: CDR1 SGHRS, CDR2 YFSETQ. The length of the CDR3 is 14 residues. The DNA of the CDR3 is TGCGCCAGCAGCTCCCTTACTGGGGGCGGGGGCTACACCTTC. Translation gives CASSSLTGGGGYTF.

In its sample, this clonotype was seen many times. The chain uses TRBV25-1 and TRBJ1-2; D gene uncertain. CDR3 size: 17 residues. V was cut by 3 bases and J by 6 bases, with 23 bases left in between. Germline loops: CDR1 MGHDK, CDR2 SYGVNS. CDR3 sequence reads: CASSDPTGQPDSHGYTF. CDR3 in DNA: TGTGCCAGCAGTGACCCCACCGGGCAGCCCGACTCTCATGGCTACACCTTC.

This clonotype was counted at least ten times. This chain joins TRBV6-1 and TRBJ1-2; a weak D match, TRBD1 (6 bases). The CDR3 length is 12 residues. With 11 bases removed from V and 4 bases from J, the gap between germline ends came to 14 bases. Looked up from germline, CDR1 is MNHNS and CDR2 is SASEGT. This CDR3 is CARSGEGYGYTF. The CDR3 nucleotides read TGTGCCCGCTCAGGGGAGGGCTATGGCTACACCTTC.